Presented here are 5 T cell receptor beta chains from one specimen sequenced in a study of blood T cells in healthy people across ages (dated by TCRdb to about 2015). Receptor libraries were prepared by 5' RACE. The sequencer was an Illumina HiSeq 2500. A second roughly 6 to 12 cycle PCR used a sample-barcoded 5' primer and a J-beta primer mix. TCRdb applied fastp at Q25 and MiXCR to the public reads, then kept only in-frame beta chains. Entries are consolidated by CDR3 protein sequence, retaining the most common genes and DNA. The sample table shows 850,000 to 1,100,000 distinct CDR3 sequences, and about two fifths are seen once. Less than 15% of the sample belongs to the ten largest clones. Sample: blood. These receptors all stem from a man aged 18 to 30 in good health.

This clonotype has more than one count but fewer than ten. The CDR3 is CSAPSQAGYGYTF. The CDR3 DNA is TGCAGTGCTCCCAGTCAAGCGGGCTATGGCTACACCTTC. The chain uses TRBV20-1 and TRBJ1-2; D is ambiguous. Trimming pared 5 bases from V and 4 bases from J, leaving 14 bases between. The CDR3 is made up of 13 amino acids. Germline CDR1 DFQATT, CDR2 SNEGSKA (reference sequence).

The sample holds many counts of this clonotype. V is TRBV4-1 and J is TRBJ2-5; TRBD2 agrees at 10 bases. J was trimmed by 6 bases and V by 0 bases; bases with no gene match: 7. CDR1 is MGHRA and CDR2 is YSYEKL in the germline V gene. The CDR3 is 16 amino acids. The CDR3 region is CASSQEASGGGKTQYF. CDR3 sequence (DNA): TGCGCCAGCAGCCAAGAGGCTAGCGGGGGCGGAAAGACCCAGTACTTC.

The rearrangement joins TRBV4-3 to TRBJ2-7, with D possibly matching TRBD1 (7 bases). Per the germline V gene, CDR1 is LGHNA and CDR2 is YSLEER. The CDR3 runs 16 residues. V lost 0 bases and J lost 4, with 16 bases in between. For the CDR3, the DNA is TGCGCCAGCAGCCAAGATCTTGGAGGGGGCAGTTACGAGCAGTACTTC. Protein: CASSQDLGGGSYEQYF.

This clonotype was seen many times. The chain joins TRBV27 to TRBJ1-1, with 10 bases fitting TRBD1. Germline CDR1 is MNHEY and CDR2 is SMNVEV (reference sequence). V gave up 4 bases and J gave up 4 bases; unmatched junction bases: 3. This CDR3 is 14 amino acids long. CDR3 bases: TGTGCCAGCAGTTCCCGGACAGGGGGCACTGAAGCTTTCTTT. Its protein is CASSSRTGGTEAFF.

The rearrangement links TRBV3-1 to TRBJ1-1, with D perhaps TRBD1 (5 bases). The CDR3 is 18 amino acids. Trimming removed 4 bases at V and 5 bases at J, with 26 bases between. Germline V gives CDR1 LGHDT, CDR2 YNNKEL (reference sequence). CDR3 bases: TGTGCCAGCAGCCCCCGACGACAGAGAAAAGGAGACGGGACTGAAGCTTTCTTT. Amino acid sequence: CASSPRRQRKGDGTEAFF.